What follows are 20 T cell receptor beta chains derived from one specimen sequenced in a study of regulatory T cells in long-lasting Graves disease. Investigators prepared the TCR beta libraries by applying iRepertoire HTBI primers and Arm-PCR of CDR3 regions. TCRdb used MiXCR to reprocess the multiplex PCR reads, holding one entry per CDR3 protein. The table has hundreds of thousands of distinct CDR3 sequences, around 17% seen once. Time point in this sample: newly diagnosed GD, antithyroid drugs for less than 3 months. RNA from PBMCs was the source of the TCR library. This sample was also put to use in a study of T cells in Graves' hyperthyroidism and ophthalmopathy.

The material sequenced was peripheral blood mononuclear cells (PBMCs), taken at new diagnosis, from a patient treated with antithyroid drugs. The source of these receptors is a woman in her 30s with Graves disease.

The rearrangement uses TRBV19 and TRBJ2-3; 13 bases are a match to TRBD2. CDR3 size: 15 residues. J gave up 3 bases and V 7 bases, and 4 bases lay outside the gene matches. The germline CDR1 and CDR2 sequences are LNHDA and SQIVND (reference sequence). The chain's CDR3 is CASTRTSGRTDTQYF. The CDR3 DNA sequence: TGTGCCAGTACCAGGACTAGCGGGAGAACAGATACGCAGTATTTT.

The rearrangement joins TRBV15 to TRBJ1-2; maybe TRBD1 (5 bases). This CDR3 is 15 amino acids long. The V gene lost 1 base and the J gene lost 4 bases, with 13 bases spanning the gap. CDR1 and CDR2 from the germline V gene are LNHNV and YYDKDF (reference sequence). The CDR3 bases are TGTGCCACCAGCAGAGCTACAGGAGAGGCCTATGGCTACACCTTC. Encoded protein: CATSRATGEAYGYTF.

The genes are TRBV20-1 and TRBJ2-1, with 7 bases identical to TRBD2. Per germline, CDR1 DFQATT and CDR2 SNEGSKA (reference sequence). This CDR3 region has 15 residues. Losses at the gene ends were 8 bases for V and 4 bases for J; bases not matched to a gene: 14. CDR3 in DNA: TGCAGTACTGTAGCGGGTCTTCCCCCTTACAATGAGCAGTTCTTC. Its translation: CSTVAGLPPYNEQFF.

V gene TRBV19 combines with J gene TRBJ2-7; no clear D gene. Germline V gives CDR1 LNHDA, CDR2 SQIVND (reference sequence). V lost 2 bases, J lost 0 bases, and 11 bases lay in between. This CDR3 has 15 residues. CDR3 in DNA: TGTGCCAGTAGTATATCGGCTGTGAGCTCCTACGAGCAGTACTTC. Amino acids: CASSISAVSSYEQYF.

This clonotype was recorded a few times. The chain recombines TRBV20-1 with TRBJ2-7, with no clear D. The V gene lost 3 bases and the J gene lost 3 bases, with 12 bases spanning the gap. The germline CDR1 and CDR2 sequences are DFQATT and SNEGSKA (reference sequence). This CDR3 comprises 13 residues. The DNA of the CDR3 is TGCAGTGCTAGGATTAAATCCGGCTACGAGCAGTACTTC. The encoded protein is CSARIKSGYEQYF.

The chain combines TRBV2 with TRBJ2-7; the D gene is possibly TRBD1 (6 bases). CDR1 and CDR2 (germline): SNHLY, FYNNEI. V lost 4 bases and J lost 3, with 19 bases in between. The CDR3 length is 16 residues. The CDR3 is CASSVADRRINYEQYF. The CDR3 nucleotides are TGTGCCAGCAGTGTAGCCGACAGGCGGATCAACTACGAGCAGTACTTC. Combining the CDR3 with reference TRBV2 and TRBJ2-7 gives the whole variable domain EPEVTQTPSHQVTQMGQEVILRCVPISNHLYFYWYRQILGQKVEFLVSFYNNEISEKSEIFDDQFSVERPDGSNFTLKIRSTKLEDSAMYFCASSVADRRINYEQYFGPGTRLTVT.

The V call is TRBV28, the J call TRBJ2-4; D tentatively reads TRBD1 or TRBD2 (5 bases each). CDR3 size: 17 residues. With 3 bases removed from V and 1 base from J, the gap between germline ends came to 16 bases. The germline CDR1 and CDR2 sequences are MDHEN and SYDVKM. The CDR3 coding sequence is TGTGCCAGCAGTTTCATCGGGGCCAGCGAGGCCAAAAACATTCAGTACTTC. This codes for CASSFIGASEAKNIQYF.

V and J are TRBV5-4 and TRBJ1-2, with a possible D match to TRBD1 (5 bases). Germline values: CDR1 SGHNT, CDR2 YYREEE (reference sequence). The CDR3 contains 14 residues. V gave up 4 bases and J gave up 2 bases, with 12 bases separating them. CDR3 DNA sequence: TGTGCCAGCAGCGGGGGACCGATGAACTATGGCTACACCTTC. Protein sequence: CASSGGPMNYGYTF.

This clonotype occurred many times. The chain carries TRBV11-2 and TRBJ2-1; TRBD2 matches 10 bases. V gave up 0 bases and J gave up 11 bases; unmatched junction bases: 7. The CDR3 extends over 15 amino acids. Germline CDR1 SGHAT, CDR2 FQNNGV. In nucleotides, the CDR3 is TGTGCCAGCAGCTTAGATCGGGCTAGCGGGAGACAGCAGTTCTTC. It codes for CASSLDRASGRQQFF.

This chain joins TRBV9 and TRBJ1-3, with TRBD1 as a possible D gene (6 bases). Germline V CDR1 and CDR2: SGDLS, YYNGEE. This CDR3 contains 17 residues. Trimming took off 0 bases at V and 0 bases at J, with 13 bases between the two ends. CDR3 sequence reads: CASSVDGGQSSGNTIYF. The CDR3 DNA reads TGTGCCAGCAGCGTAGATGGGGGGCAGAGCTCTGGAAACACCATATATTTT.

This clonotype turned up a few times. The chain joins TRBV6-2 or TRBV6-3 to TRBJ2-2, with 7 nucleotides matching TRBD2. The CDR3 spans 16 residues. After removal of 0 bases from V and 5 bases from J, the junction contained 6 bases not matched to a gene. The germline gives CDR1 MNHEY, CDR2 SVGEGT. The CDR3 sequence is CASSYSAGVGTGELFF. CDR3 coding DNA: TGTGCCAGCAGTTACTCTGCGGGAGTTGGAACCGGGGAGCTGTTTTTT.

V gene TRBV9 combines with J gene TRBJ2-2, with 10 bases fitting TRBD1. The ends lost 4 bases at V and 7 bases at J; junction bases unmatched: 4. The CDR3 is made up of 14 amino acids. Germline V gene sequence: CDR1 SGDLS, CDR2 YYNGEE. The CDR3 region is CASSPGQGNGELFF. The CDR3 DNA is TGTGCCAGCAGCCCGGGACAGGGGAACGGGGAGCTGTTTTTT.

This clonotype was detected many times. The chain recombines TRBV27 with TRBJ1-6; 8 nucleotides line up with TRBD1. V lost 6 bases, J lost 7 bases, and 5 bases stayed unmatched. Germline V CDR1 and CDR2: MNHEY, SMNVEV (reference sequence). The CDR3 totals 14 residues. Here the CDR3 reads CASSDRGLNSPLHF. The DNA for the CDR3 is TGTGCCAGCAGCGACAGGGGCCTCAATTCACCCCTCCACTTT.

This clonotype was detected many times. This rearrangement joins TRBV2 to TRBJ2-1, with D perhaps TRBD1 or TRBD2 (5 bases each). The V gene's germline CDR1 is SNHLY and CDR2 FYNNEI. This CDR3 region has 16 residues. Trimming took 4 bases from V and 7 from J, leaving 20 bases between them. CDR3 sequence reads: CASSGYGTRGWNEQFF. CDR3 DNA: TGTGCCAGCAGTGGTTACGGGACCCGGGGTTGGAATGAGCAGTTCTTC. The whole variable domain, remainder taken from reference TRBV2 and TRBJ2-1, is EPEVTQTPSHQVTQMGQEVILRCVPISNHLYFYWYRQILGQKVEFLVSFYNNEISEKSEIFDDQFSVERPDGSNFTLKIRSTKLEDSAMYFCASSGYGTRGWNEQFFGPGTRLTVL.

This clonotype was counted ten times or more. This chain joins TRBV28 and TRBJ2-5; 7 nucleotides align to TRBD1. J was trimmed by 4 bases and V by 10 bases; bases with no gene match: 9. Germline CDR1 reads MDHEN; CDR2 reads SYDVKM. The CDR3 length is 13 residues. The CDR3 spells CATRTTGLETQYF. The CDR3 coding sequence is TGTGCCACCAGGACGACAGGGTTAGAGACCCAGTACTTC.

This clonotype was counted at least ten times. One junction end does not reproduce the germline sequence, and a read error may be involved. The rearrangement joins TRBV5-1 to TRBJ2-7; 12 bases line up with TRBD1. Germline loops: CDR1 SGHRS, CDR2 YFSETQ. The CDR3 is 14 residues long. CDR3 in DNA: TGTGCCAGCAGCTCGGGACAGGGGGCTTACGAGCAGTACTTC. Protein product: CASSSGQGAYEQYF.

There are many counts of this clonotype. The chain links TRBV20-1 to TRBJ1-6; unclear D gene. V lost 6 bases and J 14 bases, leaving 14 bases between the germline ends. This CDR3 has 11 amino acids. Germline lookup yields CDR1 DFQATT and CDR2 SNEGSKA (reference sequence). CDR3 protein: CSAMTEFTLHF. CDR3 sequence (DNA): TGCAGTGCGATGACGGAATTCACCCTCCACTTT.

This clonotype has at least ten counts. This chain links TRBV28 with TRBJ1-1, with D hard to call. V was cut by 3 bases and J by 2 bases, with 10 bases left in between. Germline CDR1 MDHEN, CDR2 SYDVKM. This CDR3 is built from 14 residues. In nucleotides, the CDR3 is TGTGCCAGCAGTTTGCCGGCGCAAAACACTGAAGCTTTCTTT. Translated: CASSLPAQNTEAFF.

This clonotype was seen a few times. V usage is TRBV20-1 and J usage is TRBJ1-5; D unresolved. Trimming took 0 bases from V and 6 from J, leaving 9 bases between them. The CDR3 covers 13 residues. The V gene's germline CDR1 is DFQATT and CDR2 SNEGSKA (reference sequence). CDR3: CSARETKVQPQHF. CDR3 DNA: TGCAGTGCTAGAGAAACTAAAGTTCAGCCCCAGCATTTT.

The CDR3: CASSPVEGGNEQFF. CDR3 DNA sequence: TGTGCCAGCTCACCTGTGGAGGGTGGCAATGAGCAGTTCTTC. V and J are TRBV18 and TRBJ2-1; possibly TRBD2 for D (6 bases). The V gene lost 3 bases and the J gene lost 6 bases, with 12 bases spanning the gap. The germline gives CDR1 KGHSH, CDR2 LQKENI. The CDR3 runs 14 residues. Together with reference TRBV18 and TRBJ2-1, the CDR3 gives the full variable domain: NAGVMQNPRHLVRRRGQEARLRCSPMKGHSHVYWYRQLPEEGLKFMVYLQKENIIDESGMPKERFSAEFPKEGPSILRIQQVVRGDSAAYFCASSPVEGGNEQFFGPGTRLTVL.